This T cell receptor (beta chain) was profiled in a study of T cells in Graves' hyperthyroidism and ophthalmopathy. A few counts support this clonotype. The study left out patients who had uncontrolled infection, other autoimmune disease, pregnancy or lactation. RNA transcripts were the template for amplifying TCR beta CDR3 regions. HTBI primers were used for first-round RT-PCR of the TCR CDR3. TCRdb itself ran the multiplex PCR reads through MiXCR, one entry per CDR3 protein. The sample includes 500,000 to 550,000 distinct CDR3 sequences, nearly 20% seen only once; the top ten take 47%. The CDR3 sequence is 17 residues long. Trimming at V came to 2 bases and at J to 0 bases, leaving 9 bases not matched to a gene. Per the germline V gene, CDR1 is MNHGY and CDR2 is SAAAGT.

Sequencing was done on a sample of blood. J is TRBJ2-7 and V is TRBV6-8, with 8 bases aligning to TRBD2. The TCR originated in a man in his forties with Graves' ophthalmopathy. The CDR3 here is CASSYTSGSLSSYEQYF. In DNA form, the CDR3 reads TGTGCCAGCAGTTACACTAGCGGTTCCCTGAGCTCCTACGAGCAGTACTTC.